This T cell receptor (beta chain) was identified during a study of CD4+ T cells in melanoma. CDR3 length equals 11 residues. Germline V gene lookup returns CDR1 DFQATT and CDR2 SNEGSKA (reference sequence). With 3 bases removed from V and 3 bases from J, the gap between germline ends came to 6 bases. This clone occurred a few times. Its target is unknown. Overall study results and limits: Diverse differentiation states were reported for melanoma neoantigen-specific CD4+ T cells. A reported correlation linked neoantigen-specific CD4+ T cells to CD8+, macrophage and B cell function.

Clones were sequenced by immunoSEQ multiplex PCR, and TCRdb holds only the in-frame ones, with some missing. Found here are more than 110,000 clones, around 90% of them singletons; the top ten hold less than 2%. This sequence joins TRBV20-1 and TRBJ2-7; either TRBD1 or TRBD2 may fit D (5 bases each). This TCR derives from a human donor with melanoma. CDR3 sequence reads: CSARGDYEQYF. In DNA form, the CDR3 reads TGCAGTGCTAGGGGGGACTACGAGCAGTACTTC.